Below are 12 T cell receptor beta chains sequenced from a single sample in a study of glioma-infiltrating T cells after dendritic cell vaccination. Clones were sequenced by immunoSEQ multiplex PCR, and TCRdb holds only the in-frame ones, with some missing. Of about 82,000 clones detected, about 90% appear once; the ten largest clones hold roughly 3.2%. Sequences were derived from blood, sampled before dendritic cell vaccination. All receptors derive from a human donor with glioblastoma.

The chain uses TRBV5-4 and TRBJ2-2, with 7 bases identical to TRBD2. The J segment lost 3 bases and the V segment lost 0 bases, leaving 2 bases of the junction unmatched. Germline lookup yields CDR1 SGHNT and CDR2 YYREEE (reference sequence). The CDR3 spans 15 residues. The CDR3 spells CASSLDLADTGELFF. Here the CDR3 DNA reads TGTGCCAGCAGCTTGGATCTAGCGGACACCGGGGAGCTGTTTTTT.

The rearrangement links TRBV5-1 to TRBJ1-1; a possible D gene is TRBD1 (6 bases). V lost 0 bases to trimming and J lost 5 bases, with 11 bases between them. The germline CDR1 and CDR2 sequences are SGHRS and YFSETQ. The CDR3 covers 14 residues. CDR3 loop: CASSLEGGRTEAFF. DNA for the CDR3: TGCGCCAGCAGCTTGGAAGGGGGTAGGACTGAAGCTTTCTTT.

V gene TRBV5-4 combines with J gene TRBJ2-5; 7 positions agree with TRBD1. The V gene end was trimmed by 4 bases and the J gene end by 3 bases; junction bases not matched to a gene: 12. Per germline, CDR1 SGHNT and CDR2 YYREEE (reference sequence). The CDR3 is 16 amino acids. The CDR3 DNA is TGTGCCAGCAGCCTCGGACAGGTGATCACAAAAGAGACCCAGTACTTC. It translates to CASSLGQVITKETQYF.

The V call is TRBV6-1, the J call TRBJ2-3, with D possibly matching TRBD2 (5 bases). The CDR3 has 14 amino acids. Germline CDR1 is MNHNS and CDR2 is SASEGT. V lost 6 bases and J 0 bases, leaving 10 bases between the germline ends. In nucleotides, the CDR3 is TGTGCCAGCAGCTGGAGCGGAAGCACAGATACGCAGTATTTT. Encoded protein: CASSWSGSTDTQYF.

The gene calls are TRBV30 and TRBJ2-1; D unresolved. Germline-derived CDR1 and CDR2 are GTSNPN and SVGIG (reference sequence). This CDR3 spans 11 amino acids. The V gene lost 2 bases and the J gene lost 4 bases, with 3 bases spanning the gap. The chain's CDR3 is CAWSLYNEQFF. CDR3 DNA sequence: TGTGCCTGGAGTTTATACAATGAGCAGTTCTTC.

The chain recombines TRBV30 with TRBJ1-2; no clear D. Trimming removed 0 bases at V and 4 bases at J, with 12 bases between. The CDR3 totals 14 residues. Germline V gene lookup returns CDR1 GTSNPN and CDR2 SVGIG (reference sequence). CDR3 amino acids: CAWSVGGYSYGYTF. As DNA, the CDR3 is TGTGCCTGGAGTGTGGGAGGGTATAGCTATGGCTACACCTTC.

The CDR3 DNA reads as TGTGCCAGCAGACCCCGGGACAGGGGGTACGAGCAGTACTTC. It translates to CASRPRDRGYEQYF. The V call is TRBV27, the J call TRBJ2-7; TRBD1 matches at 11 bases. Germline CDR1 reads MNHEY; CDR2 reads SMNVEV (reference sequence). J was trimmed by 4 bases and V by 6 bases; bases with no gene match: 5. The CDR3 covers 14 residues.

The gene calls are TRBV6-1 and TRBJ1-4; the D gene is possibly TRBD1 (6 bases). In germline, CDR1 is MNHNS, CDR2 SASEGT. V lost 0 bases and J lost 8, with 13 bases in between. The CDR3 has 15 residues. The CDR3: CASSEAGGGVEKLFF. The CDR3 coding sequence is TGTGCCAGCAGTGAAGCGGGAGGGGGTGTGGAAAAACTGTTTTTT.

The chain joins TRBV6-1 to TRBJ2-1; TRBD2 is a possible D gene (6 bases). Germline V gene lookup returns CDR1 MNHNS and CDR2 SASEGT. The CDR3 consists of 13 residues. The V end was cut by 8 bases, the J end by 4 bases, with 12 bases between. CDR3 region: CASRDSNYNEQFF. The CDR3 bases are TGTGCCAGCCGGGACTCTAATTACAATGAGCAGTTCTTC.

This rearrangement joins TRBV5-1 to TRBJ2-1; 13 nucleotides line up with TRBD2. The CDR3 runs 17 residues. Per the germline V gene, CDR1 is SGHRS and CDR2 is YFSETQ. V lost 3 bases to trimming and J lost 8 bases; unmatched junction nucleotides: 11. CDR3 residues: CASSSSRTSGSHYEQFF. The CDR3 bases are TGCGCCAGCAGCTCAAGCAGGACTAGCGGGAGCCATTATGAGCAGTTCTTC.

The rearrangement links TRBV7-9 to TRBJ2-7, with 9 bases lining up with TRBD2. This CDR3 is built from 16 residues. Germline CDR1 SEHNR, CDR2 FQNEAQ (reference sequence). Trimming removed 1 base from V and 0 bases from J; junction bases left unmatched: 4. The chain's CDR3 is CASSLGSGGSSYEQYF. In nucleotides, the CDR3 is TGTGCCAGCAGCTTAGGTAGCGGGGGCTCCTCCTACGAGCAGTACTTC.

The chain recombines TRBV6-1 with TRBJ1-1, with TRBD1 matching 7 bases. With V trimmed by 1 base and J by 1 base, 0 bases remained unmatched. This CDR3 is 14 amino acids long. In germline, CDR1 is MNHNS, CDR2 SASEGT. The CDR3 region is CASSEEGANTEAFF. CDR3 nucleotides: TGTGCCAGCAGTGAAGAGGGGGCGAACACTGAAGCTTTCTTT.